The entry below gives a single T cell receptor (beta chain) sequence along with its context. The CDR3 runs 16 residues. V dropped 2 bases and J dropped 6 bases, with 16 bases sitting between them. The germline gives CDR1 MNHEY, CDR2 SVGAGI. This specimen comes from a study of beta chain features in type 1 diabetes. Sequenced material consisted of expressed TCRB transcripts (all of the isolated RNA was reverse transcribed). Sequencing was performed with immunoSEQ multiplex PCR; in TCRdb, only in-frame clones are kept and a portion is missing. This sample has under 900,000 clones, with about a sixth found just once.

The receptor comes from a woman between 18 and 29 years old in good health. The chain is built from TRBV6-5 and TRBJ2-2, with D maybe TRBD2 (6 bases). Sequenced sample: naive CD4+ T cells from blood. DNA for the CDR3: TGTGCCAGCAGTTACCTCGCGGGGTCAAGGGCCGGGGAGCTGTTTTTT. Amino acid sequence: CASSYLAGSRAGELFF.